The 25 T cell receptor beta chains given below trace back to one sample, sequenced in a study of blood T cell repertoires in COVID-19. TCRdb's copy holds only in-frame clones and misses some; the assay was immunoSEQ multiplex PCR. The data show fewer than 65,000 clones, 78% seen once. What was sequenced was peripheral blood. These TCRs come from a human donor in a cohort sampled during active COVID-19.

Here the CDR3 reads CAISESILAGSDTQYF. CDR3 sequence (DNA): TGTGCCATCAGTGAGTCGATCTTAGCGGGTTCAGATACGCAGTATTTT. J is TRBJ2-3 and V is TRBV10-3, with 7 positions matching TRBD2. Germline V gene data show CDR1 as ENHRY and CDR2 as SYGVKD. Germline trimming cut 0 bases from V and 4 bases from J; bases unmatched to any gene: 7. This CDR3 spans 16 amino acids.

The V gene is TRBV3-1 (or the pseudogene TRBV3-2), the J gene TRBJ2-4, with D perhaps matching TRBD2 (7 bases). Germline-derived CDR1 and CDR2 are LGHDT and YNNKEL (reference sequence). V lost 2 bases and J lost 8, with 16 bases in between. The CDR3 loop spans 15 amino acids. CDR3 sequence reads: CASSQRGGLRDIQYF. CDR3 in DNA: TGTGCCAGCAGCCAACGAGGGGGACTAAGGGACATTCAGTACTTC.

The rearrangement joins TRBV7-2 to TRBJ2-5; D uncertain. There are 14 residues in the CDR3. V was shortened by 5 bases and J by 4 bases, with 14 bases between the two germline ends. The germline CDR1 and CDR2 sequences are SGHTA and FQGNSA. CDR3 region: CASSPGLSGETQYF. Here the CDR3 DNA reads TGTGCCAGCAGCCCCGGGTTATCGGGAGAGACCCAGTACTTC. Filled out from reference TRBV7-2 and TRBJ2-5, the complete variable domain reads GAGVSQSPSNKVTEKGKDVELRCDPISGHTALYWYRQSLGQGLEFLIYFQGNSAPDKSGLPSDRFSAERTGGSVSTLTIQRTQQEDSAVYLCASSPGLSGETQYFGPGTRLLVL.

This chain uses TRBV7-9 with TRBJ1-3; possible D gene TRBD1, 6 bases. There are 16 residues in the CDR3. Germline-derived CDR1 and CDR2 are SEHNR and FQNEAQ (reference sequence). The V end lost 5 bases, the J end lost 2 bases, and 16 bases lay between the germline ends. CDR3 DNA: TGTGCCAGCAGCCTCGCAGGGGTGTCGGCTGGAAACACCATATATTTT. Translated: CASSLAGVSAGNTIYF. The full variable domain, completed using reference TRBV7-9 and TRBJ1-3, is DTGVSQNPRHKITKRGQNVTFRCDPISEHNRLYWYRQTLGQGPEFLTYFQNEAQLEKSRLLSDRFSAERPKGSFSTLEIQRTEQGDSAMYLCASSLAGVSAGNTIYFGEGSWLTVV.

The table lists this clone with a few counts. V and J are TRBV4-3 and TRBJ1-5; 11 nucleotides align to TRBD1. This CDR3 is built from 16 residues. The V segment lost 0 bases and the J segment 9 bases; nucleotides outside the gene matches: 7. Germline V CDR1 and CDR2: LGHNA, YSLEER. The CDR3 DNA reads TGCGCCAGCAGCCAAGAGCGGACAGGGGGCATTACGCCCCAGCATTTT. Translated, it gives CASSQERTGGITPQHF.

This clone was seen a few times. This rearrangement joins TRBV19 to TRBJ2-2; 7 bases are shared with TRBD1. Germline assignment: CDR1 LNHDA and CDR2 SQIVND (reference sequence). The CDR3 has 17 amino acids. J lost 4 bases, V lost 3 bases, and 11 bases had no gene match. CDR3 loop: CASSIQTRTGSTGELFF. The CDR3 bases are TGTGCCAGTAGTATCCAAACTAGGACAGGTAGCACCGGGGAGCTGTTTTTT.

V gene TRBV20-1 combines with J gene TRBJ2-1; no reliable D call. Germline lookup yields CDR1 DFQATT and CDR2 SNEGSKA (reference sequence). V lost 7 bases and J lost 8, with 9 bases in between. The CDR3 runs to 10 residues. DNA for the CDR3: TGCAGTGTGAGAGCCCATGAGCAGTTCTTC. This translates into CSVRAHEQFF.

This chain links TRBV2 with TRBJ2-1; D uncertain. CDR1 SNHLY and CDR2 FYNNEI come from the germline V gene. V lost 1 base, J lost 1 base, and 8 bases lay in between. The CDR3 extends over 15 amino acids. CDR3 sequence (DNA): TGTGCCAGCAGTGAAGGGGCCGAGTCCTACAATGAGCAGTTCTTC. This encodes CASSEGAESYNEQFF.

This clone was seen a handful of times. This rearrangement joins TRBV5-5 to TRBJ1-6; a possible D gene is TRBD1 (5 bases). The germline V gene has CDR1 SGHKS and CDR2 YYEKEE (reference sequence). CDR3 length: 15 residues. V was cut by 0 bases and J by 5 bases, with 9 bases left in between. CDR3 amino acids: CASSLGTPDNSPLHF. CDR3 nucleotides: TGTGCCAGCAGCTTGGGGACACCTGATAATTCACCCCTCCACTTT.

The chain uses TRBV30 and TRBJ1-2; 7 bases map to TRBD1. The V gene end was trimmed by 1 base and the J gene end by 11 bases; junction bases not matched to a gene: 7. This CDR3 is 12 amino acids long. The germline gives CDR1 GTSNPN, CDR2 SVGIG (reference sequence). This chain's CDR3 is CAWSGQGSRYTF. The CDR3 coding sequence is TGTGCCTGGAGTGGACAGGGCTCAAGATACACCTTC.

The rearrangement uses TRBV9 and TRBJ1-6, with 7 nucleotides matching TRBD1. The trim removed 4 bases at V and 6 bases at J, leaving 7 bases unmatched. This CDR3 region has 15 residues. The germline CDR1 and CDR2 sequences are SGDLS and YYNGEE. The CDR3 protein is CASSPRSGGNSPLHF. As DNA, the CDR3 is TGTGCCAGCAGCCCCCGCTCAGGGGGTAATTCACCCCTCCACTTT.

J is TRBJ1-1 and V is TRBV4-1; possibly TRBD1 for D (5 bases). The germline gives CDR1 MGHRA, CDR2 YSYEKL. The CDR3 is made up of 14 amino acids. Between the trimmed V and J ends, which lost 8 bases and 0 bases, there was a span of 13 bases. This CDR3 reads CASRGGKVNTEAFF. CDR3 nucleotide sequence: TGCGCCAGCCGGGGGGGGAAGGTGAACACTGAAGCTTTCTTT.

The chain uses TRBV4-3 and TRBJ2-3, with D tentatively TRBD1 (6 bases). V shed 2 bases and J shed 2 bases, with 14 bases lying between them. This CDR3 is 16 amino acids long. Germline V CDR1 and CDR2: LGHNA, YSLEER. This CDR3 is CASSQLIMGHTDTQYF. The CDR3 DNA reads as TGCGCCAGCAGCCAACTCATAATGGGACACACAGATACGCAGTATTTT.

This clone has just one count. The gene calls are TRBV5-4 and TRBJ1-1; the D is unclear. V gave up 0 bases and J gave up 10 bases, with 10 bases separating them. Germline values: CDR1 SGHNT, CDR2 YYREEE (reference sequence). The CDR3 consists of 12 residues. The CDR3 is CASSLGNGGAFF. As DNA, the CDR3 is TGTGCCAGCAGCTTGGGTAACGGAGGAGCTTTCTTT.

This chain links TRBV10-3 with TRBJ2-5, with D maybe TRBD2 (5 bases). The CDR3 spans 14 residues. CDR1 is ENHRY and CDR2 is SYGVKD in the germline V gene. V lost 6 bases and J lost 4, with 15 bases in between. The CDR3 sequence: CAISGGLVGETQYF. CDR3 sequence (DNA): TGTGCCATCAGCGGAGGTCTTGTCGGAGAGACCCAGTACTTC.

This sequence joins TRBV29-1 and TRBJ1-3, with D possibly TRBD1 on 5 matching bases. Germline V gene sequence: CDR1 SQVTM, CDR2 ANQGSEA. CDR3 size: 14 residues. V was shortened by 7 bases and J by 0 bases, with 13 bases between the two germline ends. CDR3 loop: CSAGEWSSGNTIYF. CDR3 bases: TGCAGCGCGGGGGAGTGGAGCTCTGGAAACACCATATATTTT.

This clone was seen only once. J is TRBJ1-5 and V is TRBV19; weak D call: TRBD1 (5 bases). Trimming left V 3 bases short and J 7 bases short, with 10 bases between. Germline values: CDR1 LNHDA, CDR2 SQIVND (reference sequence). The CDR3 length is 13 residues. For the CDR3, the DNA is TGTGCCAGTAGTATTGGGGAGGGGCAGCCCCAGCATTTT. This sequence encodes CASSIGEGQPQHF. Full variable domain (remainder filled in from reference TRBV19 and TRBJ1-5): DGGITQSPKYLFRKEGQNVTLSCEQNLNHDAMYWYRQDPGQGLRLIYYSQIVNDFQKGDIAEGYSVSREKKESFPLTVTSAQKNPTAFYLCASSIGEGQPQHFGDGTRLSIL.

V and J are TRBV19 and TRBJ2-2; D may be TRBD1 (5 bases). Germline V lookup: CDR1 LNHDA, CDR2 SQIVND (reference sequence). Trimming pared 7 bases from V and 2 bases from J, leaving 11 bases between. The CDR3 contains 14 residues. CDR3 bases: TGTGCCAGTACTGAGACAGCCAACACCGGGGAGCTGTTTTTT. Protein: CASTETANTGELFF.

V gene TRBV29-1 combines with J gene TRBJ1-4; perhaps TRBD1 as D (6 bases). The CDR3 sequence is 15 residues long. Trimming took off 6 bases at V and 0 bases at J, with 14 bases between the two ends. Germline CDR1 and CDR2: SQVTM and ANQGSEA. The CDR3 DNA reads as TGCAGCGTGGGGGGGGGCAGAGCAACTAATGAAAAACTGTTTTTT. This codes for CSVGGGRATNEKLFF.

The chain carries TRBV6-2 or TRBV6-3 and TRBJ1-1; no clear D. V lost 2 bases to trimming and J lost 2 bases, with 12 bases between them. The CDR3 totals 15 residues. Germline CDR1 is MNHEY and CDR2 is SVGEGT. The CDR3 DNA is TGTGCCAGCAGTTACCTTGGAGTGCATAACACTGAAGCTTTCTTT. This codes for CASSYLGVHNTEAFF.

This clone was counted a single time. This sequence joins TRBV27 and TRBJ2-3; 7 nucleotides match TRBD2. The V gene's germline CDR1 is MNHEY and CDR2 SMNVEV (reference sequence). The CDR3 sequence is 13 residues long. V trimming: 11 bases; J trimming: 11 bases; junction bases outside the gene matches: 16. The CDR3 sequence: CASQSYRGVMQYF. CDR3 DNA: TGTGCCTCACAGTCCTATCGGGGGGTGATGCAGTATTTT.

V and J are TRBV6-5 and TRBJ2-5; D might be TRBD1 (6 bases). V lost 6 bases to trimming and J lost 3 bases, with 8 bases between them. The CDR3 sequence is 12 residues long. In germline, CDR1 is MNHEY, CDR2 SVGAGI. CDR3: CASSPGEETQYF. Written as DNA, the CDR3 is TGTGCCAGCAGCCCAGGGGAAGAGACCCAGTACTTC.

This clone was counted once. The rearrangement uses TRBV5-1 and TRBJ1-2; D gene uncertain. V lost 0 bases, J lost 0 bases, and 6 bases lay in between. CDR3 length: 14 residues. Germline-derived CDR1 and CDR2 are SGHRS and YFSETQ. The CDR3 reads CASSLGPANYGYTF. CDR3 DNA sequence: TGCGCCAGCAGCTTGGGGCCTGCTAACTATGGCTACACCTTC.

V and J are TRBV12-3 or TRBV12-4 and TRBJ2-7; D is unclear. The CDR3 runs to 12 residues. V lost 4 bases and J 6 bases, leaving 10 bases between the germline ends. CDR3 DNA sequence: TGTGCCAGCAGTTCCTCCTCCCGCGAGCAGTACTTC. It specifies CASSSSSREQYF.

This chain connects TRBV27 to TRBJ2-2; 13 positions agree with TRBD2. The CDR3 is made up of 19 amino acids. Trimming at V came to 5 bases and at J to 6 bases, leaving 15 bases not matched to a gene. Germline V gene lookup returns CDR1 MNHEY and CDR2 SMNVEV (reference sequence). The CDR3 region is CASSPRLLAGGPLAGELFF. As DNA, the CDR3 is TGTGCCAGCAGTCCCCGCCTACTAGCGGGAGGGCCTCTGGCCGGGGAGCTGTTTTTT.